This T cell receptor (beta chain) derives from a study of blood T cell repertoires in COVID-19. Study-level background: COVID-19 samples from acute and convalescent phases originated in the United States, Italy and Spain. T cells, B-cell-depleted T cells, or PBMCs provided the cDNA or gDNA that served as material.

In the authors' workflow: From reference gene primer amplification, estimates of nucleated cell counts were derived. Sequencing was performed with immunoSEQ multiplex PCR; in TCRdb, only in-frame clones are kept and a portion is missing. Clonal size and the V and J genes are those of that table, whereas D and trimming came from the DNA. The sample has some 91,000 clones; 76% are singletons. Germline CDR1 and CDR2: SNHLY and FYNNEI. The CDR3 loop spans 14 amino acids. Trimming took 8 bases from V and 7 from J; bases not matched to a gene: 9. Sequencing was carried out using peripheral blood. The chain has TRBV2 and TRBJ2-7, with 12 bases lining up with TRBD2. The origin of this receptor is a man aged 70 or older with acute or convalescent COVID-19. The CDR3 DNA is TGTGCCAGCGATGAGACTAGCGGGAGCGGAGAGCAGTACTTC. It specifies CASDETSGSGEQYF.